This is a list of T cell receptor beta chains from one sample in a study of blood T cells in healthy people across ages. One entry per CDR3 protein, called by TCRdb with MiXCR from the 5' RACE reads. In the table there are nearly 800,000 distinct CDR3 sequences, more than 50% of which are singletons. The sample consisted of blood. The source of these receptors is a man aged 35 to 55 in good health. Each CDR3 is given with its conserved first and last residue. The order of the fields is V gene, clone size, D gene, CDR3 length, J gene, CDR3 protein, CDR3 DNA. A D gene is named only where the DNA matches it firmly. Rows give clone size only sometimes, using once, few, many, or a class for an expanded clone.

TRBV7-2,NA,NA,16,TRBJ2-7,CASSYQHQNSGNEQYF,TGTGCCAGCAGCTACCAACACCAAAATAGCGGCAATGAGCAGTACTTC
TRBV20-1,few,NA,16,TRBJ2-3,CSARPRRGPSTDTQYF,TGCAGTGCCCGACCCCGCCGGGGGCCTAGCACAGATACGCAGTATTTT
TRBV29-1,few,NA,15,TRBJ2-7,CSVERKGDSSYEQYF,TGCAGCGTTGAACGGAAGGGTGACAGCTCCTACGAGCAGTACTTC
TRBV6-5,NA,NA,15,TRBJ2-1,CASSYAGFQYDEQFF,TGTGCCAGCAGTTACGCGGGCTTTCAATACGATGAGCAGTTCTTC
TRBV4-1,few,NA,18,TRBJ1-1,CASSQDYREVYFNTEAFF,TGCGCCAGCAGCCAAGACTACAGGGAGGTGTACTTTAACACTGAAGCTTTCTTT
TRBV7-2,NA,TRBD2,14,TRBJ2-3,CASSAFSGADTQYF,TGTGCCAGCAGCGCCTTTAGCGGGGCAGATACGCAGTATTTT
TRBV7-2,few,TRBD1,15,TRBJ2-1,CASSSQTGSFDEQFF,TGTGCCAGCAGCTCACAGACAGGGTCTTTCGATGAGCAGTTCTTC
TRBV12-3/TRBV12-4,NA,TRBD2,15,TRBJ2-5,CASSLRLALRETQYF,TGTGCCAGCAGTTTACGACTAGCCCTCCGAGAGACCCAGTACTTC
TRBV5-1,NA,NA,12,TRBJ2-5,CASSAAMETQYF,TGCGCCAGCAGCGCTGCCATGGAGACCCAGTACTTC
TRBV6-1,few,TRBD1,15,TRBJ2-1,CASTITGEPYNEQFF,TGTGCCAGCACAATCACAGGGGAACCCTACAATGAGCAGTTCTTC
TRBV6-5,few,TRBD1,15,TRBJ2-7,CASSPRTTGAGEQYF,TGTGCCAGCAGTCCCCGGACCACAGGGGCCGGGGAGCAGTACTTC
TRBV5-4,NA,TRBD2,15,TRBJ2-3,CASSKTSGIDDTQYF,TGTGCCAGCAGCAAGACTAGCGGGATTGATGATACGCAGTATTTT
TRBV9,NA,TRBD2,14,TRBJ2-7,CASSVERELGEQYF,TGTGCCAGCAGCGTTGAGCGGGAACTGGGTGAGCAGTACTTC
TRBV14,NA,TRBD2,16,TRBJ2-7,CASSQTGTRGSYEQYF,TGTGCCAGCAGCCAGACCGGGACTAGAGGCTCCTACGAGCAGTACTTC
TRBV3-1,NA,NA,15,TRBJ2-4,CASSQDLPGLGIQYF,TGTGCCAGCAGCCAAGATCTACCCGGGTTGGGCATTCAGTACTTC
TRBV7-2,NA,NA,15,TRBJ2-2,CASSEWDGETGELFF,TGTGCCAGCAGCGAATGGGACGGGGAGACCGGGGAGCTGTTTTTT
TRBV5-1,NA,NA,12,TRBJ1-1,CASSQTGTEAFF,TGCGCCAGCAGCCAAACCGGGACTGAAGCTTTCTTT
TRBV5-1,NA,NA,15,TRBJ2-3,CASNPGASSTDTQYF,TGCGCCAGCAATCCGGGGGCCTCTAGCACAGATACGCAGTATTTT
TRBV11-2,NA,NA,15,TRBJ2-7,CASSPPSGVSNEQYF,TGTGCCAGCAGCCCTCCGTCCGGAGTATCTAACGAGCAGTACTTC
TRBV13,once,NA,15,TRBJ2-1,CASSLGRFSYNEQFF,TGTGCCAGCAGCTTAGGACGGTTCTCCTACAATGAGCAGTTCTTC
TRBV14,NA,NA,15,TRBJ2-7,CASSQEALLPYEQYF,TGTGCCAGCAGCCAAGAGGCACTCCTGCCATACGAGCAGTACTTC
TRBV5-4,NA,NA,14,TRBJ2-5,CASSFPGPIETQYF,TGTGCCAGCAGCTTCCCGGGACCTATAGAGACCCAGTACTTC
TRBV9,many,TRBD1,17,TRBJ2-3,CASSVGRQGSSTDTQYF,TGTGCCAGCAGCGTAGGGCGACAGGGTAGTTCCACAGATACGCAGTATTTT
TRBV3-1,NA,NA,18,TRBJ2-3,CASSQEVWGPLGGDTQYF,TGTGCCAGCAGCCAAGAAGTGTGGGGTCCACTCGGGGGTGATACGCAGTATTTT
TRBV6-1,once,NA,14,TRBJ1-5,CASSGRQVDQPQHF,TGTGCCAGCAGTGGTCGACAGGTAGATCAGCCCCAGCATTTT
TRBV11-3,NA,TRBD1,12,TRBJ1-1,CASRLATGNAFF,TGTGCCAGCAGGCTTGCGACAGGGAATGCTTTCTTT
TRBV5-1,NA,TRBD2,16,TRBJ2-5,CASILGGLGPQETQYF,TGCGCCAGCATATTGGGGGGACTAGGTCCCCAAGAGACCCAGTACTTC
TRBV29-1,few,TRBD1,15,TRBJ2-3,CSVEERGQSTDTQYF,TGCAGCGTTGAAGAGAGGGGACAGTCCACAGATACGCAGTATTTT
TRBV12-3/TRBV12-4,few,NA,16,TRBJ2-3,CASSLSRVAKTDTQYF,TGTGCCAGCAGTTTATCCCGTGTGGCAAAAACAGATACGCAGTATTTT
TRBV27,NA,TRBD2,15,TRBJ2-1,CASSLSRTSGFEQFF,TGTGCCAGCAGTTTATCTAGGACTAGCGGGTTTGAGCAGTTCTTC
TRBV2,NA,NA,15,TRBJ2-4,CASSDRSRSKNIQYF,TGTGCCAGCAGTGACCGATCTAGATCCAAAAACATTCAGTACTTC
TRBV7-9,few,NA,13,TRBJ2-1,CASSLGFNGQPFF,TGTGCCAGCAGCTTAGGTTTCAACGGACAGCCGTTCTTC
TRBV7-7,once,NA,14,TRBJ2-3,CASSPLRITDTQYF,TGTGCCAGCAGCCCCCTGAGGATCACAGATACGCAGTATTTT
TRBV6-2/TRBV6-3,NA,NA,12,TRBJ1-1,CASATANTEAFF,TGTGCCAGCGCCACAGCGAACACTGAAGCTTTCTTT
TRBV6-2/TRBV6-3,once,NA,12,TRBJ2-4,CASSQQGRIQYF,TGTGCCAGCAGTCAACAGGGACGCATTCAGTACTTC
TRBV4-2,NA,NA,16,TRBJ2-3,CASSQDDRGYTDTQYF,TGTGCCAGCAGCCAAGACGATCGCGGTTACACAGATACGCAGTATTTT